This T cell receptor (beta chain) was retrieved from a study of OX40 agonist ivuxolimab in advanced cancers. In terms of the full investigation: Ivuxolimab was an agonistic, fully human IgG2 monoclonal antibody directed against OX40 (CD134), a costimulatory receptor. The dose-escalation cohort was roughly 83% male with a mean age of 60 years, ranging from roughly 20 to 80. Intravenous ivuxolimab was administered to patients every 2 weeks at six dose levels: 0.01, 0.1, 0.3, 1.5, 3 and 10 mg/kg. The point of sequencing TCRbeta in the periphery was to test whether ivuxolimab changed TCR sequence diversity and drove clonal T-cell expansion. Among the roughly 50 dose-escalation patients, around 19 had hepatocellular carcinoma, approximately 15 melanoma, 9 renal cell carcinoma and 9 head and neck cancer. Partial responses were achieved by three dose-escalation patients, of whom one had hepatocellular carcinoma and two had cutaneous melanoma. Patients were allowed to have had prior anti-PD-1, anti-PD-L1 or anti-CTLA-4 therapy, and approximately 41% of the dose-escalation patients had previously received checkpoint inhibitors. The paper describes the monotherapy dose-escalation part (N = 52 patients) of the phase I trial of ivuxolimab. Overall study results and their limits: Which antigens the clonally expanded peripheral T cells were specific for was not determined. Clonal expansion of both CD4+ and CD8+ blood T cells was observed from baseline to week 6 at doses 0.1 to 3.0 mg/kg. In the 0.1-3.0 mg/kg groups, partial responders were among the patients with the lowest normalized peripheral clonal expansion, particularly in CD8+ T cells. Low levels of normalized T-cell clonal expansion were also shown by some nonresponding patients. After ivuxolimab, expanded clones were on average more numerous among CD8+ T cells than among CD4+ T cells.

Patients with autoimmune disease history or receiving systemic immunosuppression were excluded from the trial. Peripheral blood for TCR sequencing was drawn from every dose cohort at baseline, at cycle 4 day 1 and at cycle 7 day 1. Samples were obtained from an open-label, multicenter, first-in-human phase I dose-escalation trial of ivuxolimab. The trial enrolled adults with locally advanced or metastatic head and neck squamous cell, hepatocellular, melanoma or renal cell carcinoma. Before TCR sequencing, CD4+ T cells and CD8+ T cells were sorted from peripheral blood as separate populations. As to this clone: What antigen it recognizes has not been identified. Within one base of it there is no much larger clone, and no base qualities were kept.

Genomic DNA was isolated from the sorted cells so that the TCRbeta CDR3 region could be sequenced. The immunoSEQ Assay was used to sequence the TCRbeta CDR3 regions. This is the immuneACCESS table as TCRdb keeps it, with only in-frame sequences that have V and J called. A part of the clones is gone; compared with another copy, unresolved V genes explain less than half, and the rest is unexplained. This sample comprises about 58,000 clones, 81% of them detected only once. Roughly 0.68% of the sample is in the top ten clones. Taken from the germline V gene, the CDR1 and CDR2 loops are SGDLS and YYNGEE. Germline trimming amounts to 4 bases on V and 8 bases on J, with 9 as the count of junction bases outside the gene matches. Measured from the cysteine to the phenylalanine, the CDR3 is 14 residues long. CDR3 DNA is the only sequence kept; it has 42 bases, read in frame from the first base.

Sequencing was performed on CD4+ or CD8+ T cells sorted from blood, taken in a trial of the OX40 agonist ivuxolimab. The sequence came from an adult with an advanced solid tumor such as melanoma, head and neck, liver or kidney cancer. The sequence is built from TRBV9 and TRBJ2-1; 7 central nucleotides agree with TRBD2. The CDR3 in this case is CASSPLGTIYEQFF. The DNA sequence is given as TGTGCCAGCAGCCCACTCGGGACTATCTATGAGCAGTTCTTC.